The 15 T cell receptor beta chains below were found in one sample sequenced in a study of cytomegalovirus exposure and HLA in healthy donors. Sequenced by immunoSEQ multiplex PCR; TCRdb stores in-frame clones only, minus some. This sample has about 130,000 clones, with approximately 84% found just once. Material for sequencing was PBMCs. Every receptor here comes from a man aged 25 to 40 in good health and CMV-seropositive.

This sequence joins TRBV10-3 and TRBJ1-1; 9 bases match TRBD1. The germline CDR1 and CDR2 sequences are ENHRY and SYGVKD. Unmatched junction bases numbered 5, after V lost 3 bases and J lost 0 bases. The CDR3 totals 16 residues. The CDR3 DNA is TGTGCCATCAGTGATCGGGACAGGGCCATGAACACTGAAGCTTTCTTT. Amino acid sequence: CAISDRDRAMNTEAFF.

The J gene is TRBJ2-2, the V gene TRBV7-9; D may be TRBD1 (5 bases). The V end lost 4 bases, the J end lost 0 bases, and 9 bases lay between the germline ends. CDR1 SEHNR and CDR2 FQNEAQ come from the germline V gene (reference sequence). The CDR3 is 15 amino acids. CDR3 sequence reads: CASSSQGANTGELFF. The CDR3 DNA sequence: TGTGCCAGCAGCTCTCAGGGTGCGAACACCGGGGAGCTGTTTTTT. The variable domain in full, with the rest retrieved from reference TRBV7-9 and TRBJ2-2, is DTGVSQNPRHKITKRGQNVTFRCDPISEHNRLYWYRQTLGQGPEFLTYFQNEAQLEKSRLLSDRFSAERPKGSFSTLEIQRTEQGDSAMYLCASSSQGANTGELFFGEGSRLTVL.

The V and J genes are TRBV30 and TRBJ2-7; 10 nucleotides line up with TRBD1. The CDR3 sequence is 14 residues long. After removal of 2 bases from V and 4 bases from J, the junction contained 5 bases not matched to a gene. Germline V gene data show CDR1 as GTSNPN and CDR2 as SVGIG (reference sequence). The CDR3: CAWSPGTGDYEQYF. The CDR3 DNA sequence: TGTGCCTGGAGTCCCGGGACAGGGGATTACGAGCAGTACTTC.

The chain recombines TRBV12-1 with TRBJ2-7; the table gives TRBD2 as D, unverified against the DNA. TRBV12-1 counts as a pseudogene. This CDR3 comprises 18 residues. CDR3 protein: CASSPSASAGASEDEQYF. CDR3 DNA sequence: TGTGCCAGCAGCCCAAGCGCCTCAGCGGGAGCGTCTGAGGACGAGCAGTACTTC.

This clone was counted between two and nine times. This sequence joins TRBV4-1 and TRBJ2-5; 11 nucleotides align to TRBD2. The CDR3 spans 15 residues. CDR1 and CDR2 (germline): MGHRA, YSYEKL. V gave up 5 bases and J gave up 5 bases; unmatched junction bases: 7. The CDR3 DNA sequence: TGCGCCAGCAGCTCAGGGACTAGCGGTTGGGAGACCCAGTACTTC. Translating it yields CASSSGTSGWETQYF.

This clone was counted a single time. The V call is TRBV20-1, the J call TRBJ2-3; no reliable D call. Germline lookup yields CDR1 DFQATT and CDR2 SNEGSKA (reference sequence). The CDR3 covers 11 residues. Deletions cut 4 bases from V and 3 bases from J, with 5 bases between. The CDR3 bases are TGCAGTGCTATAGTTACAGATACGCAGTATTTT. As protein: CSAIVTDTQYF.

The sample holds one count of this clone. The DNA is omitted, as the CDR3 cannot be located on it reliably, and the CDR3 follows TCRdb's listing. V and J are TRBV21-1 and TRBJ1-1; TRBD1 is taken as the D call from the table, unchecked against the DNA. TRBV21-1 is assigned pseudogene status. The CDR3 numbers 16 amino acids, ends counted. The CDR3: CASSKVVGQGAYEAFF.

V usage is TRBV5-8 and J usage is TRBJ2-2; tentative D call: TRBD1 (6 bases). V was trimmed by 4 bases and J by 1 base, leaving 11 bases between them. The CDR3 runs to 15 residues. In germline, CDR1 is SGHTS, CDR2 YDEGEE. Here the CDR3 DNA reads TGTGCCAGCAGCCACAGGGCCAGGAACACCGGGGAGCTGTTTTTT. Encoded protein: CASSHRARNTGELFF.

The chain couples TRBV11-2 to TRBJ2-1, with TRBD2 matching over 9 bases. The germline V gene encodes CDR1 SGHAT and CDR2 FQNNGV. The CDR3 has 15 residues. Trimming took 5 bases from V and 5 from J; bases not matched to a gene: 7. In DNA, the CDR3 is TGTGCCAGCAGCCCGCGGACTAGCGCGAACAATGAGCAGTTCTTC. Its translation: CASSPRTSANNEQFF.

Regarding this clone: The same CDR3 can be traced to other DNA sequences in this sample. The chain couples TRBV18 to TRBJ2-6; 10 bases line up with TRBD1. CDR1 is KGHSH and CDR2 is LQKENI in the germline V gene. J gave up 0 bases and V 3 bases, and 2 bases lay outside the gene matches. CDR3 length: 17 residues. The CDR3: CASSPGQGSSGANVLTF. DNA for the CDR3: TGTGCCAGCTCACCGGGACAGGGGAGCTCTGGGGCCAACGTCCTGACTTTC.

The chain links TRBV6-7 to TRBJ2-7, with 11 bases lining up with TRBD2. TRBV6-7 is designated an ORF whose function remains uncertain. The trim removed 5 bases at V and 2 bases at J, leaving 11 bases unmatched. CDR3 length: 17 residues. This chain's CDR3 is CASSPPPTSGITYEQYF. The CDR3 DNA is TGTGCCAGCAGTCCCCCCCCGACTAGCGGGATAACCTACGAGCAGTACTTC.

The CDR3 reads CASSFWGDQPQHF. The DNA of the CDR3 is TGTGCCAGCAGCTTTTGGGGGGATCAGCCCCAGCATTTT. The chain is built from TRBV5-8 and TRBJ1-5; D perhaps matches TRBD1 (5 bases). CDR3 length equals 13 residues. Germline V lookup: CDR1 SGHTS, CDR2 YDEGEE. The germline V and J ends were trimmed by 2 bases and 5 bases, with 8 bases remaining between them.

The rearrangement links TRBV9 to TRBJ2-3; 7 nucleotides match TRBD2. This CDR3 has 15 amino acids. The V and J ends lost 2 bases and 3 bases, in that order; junction bases with no gene match: 6. Germline loops: CDR1 SGDLS, CDR2 YYNGEE. The CDR3 DNA reads as TGTGCCAGCAGCGTGGGAGGGGCTTATACAGATACGCAGTATTTT. It is translated as CASSVGGAYTDTQYF.

The rearrangement links TRBV7-9 to TRBJ1-2; 8 bases map to TRBD1. This CDR3 is built from 16 residues. Germline lookup yields CDR1 SEHNR and CDR2 FQNEAQ (reference sequence). The ends lost 5 bases at V and 6 bases at J; junction bases unmatched: 14. CDR3 amino acids: CASSRSGQGADNGYTF. The CDR3 nucleotides are TGTGCCAGCAGCCGCAGTGGGCAGGGGGCCGATAATGGCTACACCTTC.

This clone was recorded at least ten times. V usage is TRBV4-3 and J usage is TRBJ2-5; TRBD1 agrees at 9 bases. CDR1 is LGHNA and CDR2 is YSLEER in the germline V gene. The length of the CDR3 is 15 residues. Trimming at V came to 9 bases and at J to 4 bases, leaving 12 bases not matched to a gene. In DNA form, the CDR3 reads TGCGCCAGGTTAGGACAGGGGAGTTGCAGAGAGACCCAGTACTTC. Protein: CARLGQGSCRETQYF.